The TCR beta chain described here comes from a study of OX40 agonist ivuxolimab in advanced cancers. Study summary: Enrolled patients in dose escalation had cancers that were hepatocellular carcinoma, melanoma, renal cell or head and neck cancer. There were three patients with partial responses, one having hepatocellular carcinoma and two cutaneous melanoma. Males comprised around four fifths of the group, whose mean age was about 60 years (range roughly 20 to 90).

Repertoires were generated with immunoSEQ multiplex PCR, while TCRdb's copy carries only in-frame clones and drops some. This table has some 37,000 clones, approximately 90% appearing once. Systemic immunosuppression or autoimmune disease history was grounds to exclude patients. Germline loops: CDR1 SGHKS, CDR2 YYEKEE (reference sequence). The CDR3 is 13 amino acids. V lost 5 bases and J lost 9; bases outside the gene matches: 9. The sequence came from an adult with an advanced solid tumor such as melanoma, head and neck, liver or kidney cancer. Sequenced material: CD4+ or CD8+ T cells sorted from blood, taken in a trial of the OX40 agonist ivuxolimab. This chain uses TRBV5-5 with TRBJ2-7, with TRBD1 matching 9 bases. The DNA of the CDR3 is TGTGCCAGCAGTCCACGGGACAGGGTCGGGCAGTACTTC. It yields the protein CASSPRDRVGQYF.